This TCR beta chain was retrieved from a study of blood T cells in healthy people across ages. Donation came from healthy Caucasian individuals in Russia who were aged about 6 to 95. Per individual sample, total RNA of at least 5 micrograms was extracted. Study findings and constraints: The lack of PBMC sorting stopped any conclusive naive versus antigen-experienced comparison.

This clonotype has at least ten counts. Its antigen is currently unknown. PCR was performed a second time for about 6 to 12 cycles using a sample-barcoded 5' primer and a J-beta primer mix. Tags on each cDNA molecule came from a template-switch adaptor with 12 random nucleotides. TCRdb re-derived calls from the 5' RACE reads in MiXCR, one entry per CDR3 protein. The table shows around 850,000 distinct CDR3 sequences, with around 34% occurring only once. CDR1 is SGDLS and CDR2 is YYNGEE in the germline V gene. J lost 4 bases, V lost 2 bases, and 10 bases had no gene match. This CDR3 comprises 17 residues.

The sequenced sample consisted of blood. J is TRBJ2-1 and V is TRBV9; TRBD2 matches 9 bases. The TCR was taken from a man between 18 and 35 years old in good health. The CDR3: CASSVTETSGVYNEQFF. CDR3 coding DNA: TGTGCCAGCAGCGTTACCGAGACTAGCGGAGTTTACAATGAGCAGTTCTTC.